This T cell receptor (beta chain) is drawn from a study of T cells after posttransplantation cyclophosphamide (dated by TCRdb to the mid-2010s). Describing the broader study: The study tracked T cell repertoire reconstitution by TRB sequencing after myeloablative bone marrow transplantation using posttransplantation cyclophosphamide as GVHD prophylaxis. Blood from every one of the approximately 33 PTCy patients who had 1-year posttransplant specimens underwent TRB sequencing. Public TRB sequences were compared against a database of over 3,000 sequences linked to responses to pathogens, tumor antigens, self-antigens and alloantigens. TRA and TRB clonality were tightly correlated in about ten samples, so subsequent TCR analyses focused on TRB only. Samples from around 40 PTCy-treated patients and 15 to 20 related bone marrow donors of those patients were subjected to antigen receptor sequencing. In 3 patients, TRB sequencing was also performed on up to about 3 more blood samples taken 2 to 5.2 years after transplant, and in several patients, pretransplant blood was also TRB-sequenced.

Peripheral blood samples were provided by related bone marrow donors on the day of marrow donation. Mononuclear cells from peripheral blood and bone marrow were separated by Ficoll-Hypaque density centrifugation and then cryopreserved. FACS on a FACSAria II was used to sort CD4+ and CD8+ T cells, including the naive and memory subsets. There are a few counts of this clone. Its antigen target is currently unknown. Base qualities are not recorded, but no much larger clone differs from it by a single base. The same CDR3 is also encoded by other DNA sequences in this sample. Results the study describes overall, beyond this receptor: Across roughly 49 patients, TRB clonality was highly associated with recipient CMV seropositivity and CMV reactivation, and PTCy diversity was similar to diversity in CNI/methotrexate controls. The TRB repertoires of T cells infiltrating skin or GI tract showed only limited overlap with the TRB repertoires of T cells in blood. Donor-recipient similarity was low at 1-2 months but increased during the first year, and donor CD8+ memory clones often dominated later blood repertoires.

Genomic DNA was used for TRB sequencing, which was performed with the immunoSEQ assay at survey resolution or with the hsTCRB kit. In the original analysis: The immunoSEQ software was used for initial read processing, and the LymphoSeq R package was used for repertoire analyses. Clonality was computed as 1 minus normalized Shannon entropy, and a Gini coefficient was also calculated for each TRB dataset. To infer phenotypes in unsorted samples, TRB sequences from sorted subsets of the recipient or donor were mapped onto the unsorted samples of the same recipient. TCRdb stores this immuneACCESS table with in-frame sequences only. Part of the clones is absent; in the studies checked, under half of the shortfall reflects unresolved V genes, and no reason is known for the rest. V, J and clone size are those of that table, while D and trimming were read from the DNA. This sample comprises roughly 3,600 clones, around 68% of them detected only once. In total, the top ten clones hold 20% to 25% of the sample.

Based on the germline V gene, the CDR1 and CDR2 sequences are SGDLS and YYNGEE. Counted from cysteine to phenylalanine, this CDR3 has 15 amino acids. Just the 45-base CDR3 DNA is kept, in frame starting at base 1. V loses 8 bases of germline sequence and J loses 4 bases, and the interval between the two ends is 22 bases. The sequenced material came from memory CD8+ T cells sorted from blood. The chain couples TRBV9 to TRBJ2-7; no D gene can be assigned with confidence. This receptor was taken from a man aged 30-40 years in good health and a related stem cell transplant donor. The nucleotides are TGTGCCAGTTGCATCAGGCAGAAGACGGCATACGAGCAGTACTTC. Its product reads: CASCIRQKTAYEQYF.